Sequencing of this TCR beta chain was carried out in a study of regulatory T cells in long-lasting Graves disease. Study-level background: Prior antithyroid drug treatment in newly diagnosed Graves' patients lasted under 3 months.

Study-level findings and limits: Persistent Graves' patients showed less TCR diversity than newly diagnosed ones. Segments TRBV28, TRBJ1-2 and TRBJ2-5 showed preferential usage in persistent disease. The study found persistent patients shared more public clonotypes (roughly 3,000) than new patients (about 990).

Time point described: newly diagnosed GD, antithyroid drugs for less than 3 months. TCR sequences were obtained from RNA taken from PBMCs. The CDR3 covers 14 residues. This clonotype was seen many times. Its matching antigen is unknown. Construction of TCR beta libraries relied on iRepertoire HTBI primers and on Arm-PCR targeting CDR3 regions. TCRdb re-derived calls from the multiplex PCR reads in MiXCR, one entry per CDR3 protein. The sample consists of about 310,000 distinct CDR3 sequences, roughly 18% of them appearing once. The chain employs TRBV12-3 or TRBV12-4 and TRBJ2-4, with TRBD1 matching over 10 bases. TRBJ1-2 matches the DNA end more closely, so the J call is doubtful. The source of this sequence is a female donor with Graves disease. This specimen consisted of peripheral blood mononuclear cells (PBMCs), obtained at new diagnosis, from a patient treated with antithyroid drugs. DNA of the CDR3: TGTGCCAGCAGTGATCCGGGACAGGGGTTAGGCTACACCTTC. Translating it yields CASSDPGQGLGYTF.